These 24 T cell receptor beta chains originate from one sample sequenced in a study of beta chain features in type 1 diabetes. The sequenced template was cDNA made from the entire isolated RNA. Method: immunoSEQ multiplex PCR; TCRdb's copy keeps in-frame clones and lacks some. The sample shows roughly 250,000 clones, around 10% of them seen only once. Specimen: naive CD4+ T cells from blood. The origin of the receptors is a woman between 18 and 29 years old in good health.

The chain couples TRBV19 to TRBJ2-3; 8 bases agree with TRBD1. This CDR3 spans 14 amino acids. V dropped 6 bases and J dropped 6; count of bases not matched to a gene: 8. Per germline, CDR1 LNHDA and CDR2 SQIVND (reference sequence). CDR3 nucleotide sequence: TGTGCCAGTAGGGTCAGGGGGCGCGCGGATACGCAGTATTTT. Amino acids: CASRVRGRADTQYF.

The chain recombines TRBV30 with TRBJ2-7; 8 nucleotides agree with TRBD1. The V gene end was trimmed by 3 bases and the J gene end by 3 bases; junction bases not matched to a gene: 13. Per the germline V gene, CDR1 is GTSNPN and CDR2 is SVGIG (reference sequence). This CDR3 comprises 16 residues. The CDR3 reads CAWSPRPDRVSYEQYF. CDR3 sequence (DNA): TGTGCCTGGAGCCCCAGACCGGACAGGGTGAGCTACGAGCAGTACTTC.

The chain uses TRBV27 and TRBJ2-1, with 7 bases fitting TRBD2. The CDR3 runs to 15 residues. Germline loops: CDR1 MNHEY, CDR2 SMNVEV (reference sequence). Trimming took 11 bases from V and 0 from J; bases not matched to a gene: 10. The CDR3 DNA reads TGTGCCTCTGGTAGGGAGGGTCCCTCCTACAATGAGCAGTTCTTC. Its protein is CASGREGPSYNEQFF.

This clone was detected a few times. CDR3 residues: CASSYGAGKQPQHF. The CDR3 nucleotides read TGTGCCAGCAGTTACGGCGCCGGGAAACAGCCCCAGCATTTT. The rearrangement links TRBV6-5 to TRBJ1-5; D gene uncertain. The V end lost 2 bases, the J end lost 7 bases, and 12 bases lay between the germline ends. This CDR3 spans 14 amino acids. Germline CDR1 and CDR2: MNHEY and SVGAGI.

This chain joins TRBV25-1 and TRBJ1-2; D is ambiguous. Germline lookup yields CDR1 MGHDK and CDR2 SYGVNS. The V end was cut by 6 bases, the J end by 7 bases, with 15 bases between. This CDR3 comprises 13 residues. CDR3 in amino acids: CASSVAGRVGYTF. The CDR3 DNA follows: TGTGCCAGCAGCGTTGCGGGGAGGGTTGGCTACACCTTC.

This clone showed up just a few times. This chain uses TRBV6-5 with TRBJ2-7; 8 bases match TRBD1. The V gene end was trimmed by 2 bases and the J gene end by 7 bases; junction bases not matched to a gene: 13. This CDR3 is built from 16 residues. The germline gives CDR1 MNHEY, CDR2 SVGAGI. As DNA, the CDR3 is TGTGCCAGCAGTTACCGGCGGGACAGGTACTCGTGGGAGCAGTACTTC. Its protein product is CASSYRRDRYSWEQYF.

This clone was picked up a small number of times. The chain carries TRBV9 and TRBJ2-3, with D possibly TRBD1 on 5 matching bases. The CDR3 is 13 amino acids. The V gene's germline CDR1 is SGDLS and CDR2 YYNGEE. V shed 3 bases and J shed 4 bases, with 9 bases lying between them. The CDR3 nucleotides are TGTGCCAGCAGCGAAGGGGCTGCAGATACGCAGTATTTT. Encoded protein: CASSEGAADTQYF.

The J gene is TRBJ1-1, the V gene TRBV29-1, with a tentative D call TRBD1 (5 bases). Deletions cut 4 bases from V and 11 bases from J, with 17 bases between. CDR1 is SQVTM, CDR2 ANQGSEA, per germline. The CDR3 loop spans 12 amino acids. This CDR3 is CSVVWGPSRAFF. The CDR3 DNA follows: TGCAGCGTTGTTTGGGGCCCTTCGAGGGCTTTCTTT.

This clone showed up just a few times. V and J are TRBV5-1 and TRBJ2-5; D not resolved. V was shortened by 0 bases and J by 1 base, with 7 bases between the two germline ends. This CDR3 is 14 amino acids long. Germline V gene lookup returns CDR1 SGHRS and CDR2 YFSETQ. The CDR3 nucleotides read TGCGCCAGCAGCTTGGAGTCCGGCCAAGAGACCCAGTACTTC. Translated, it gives CASSLESGQETQYF.

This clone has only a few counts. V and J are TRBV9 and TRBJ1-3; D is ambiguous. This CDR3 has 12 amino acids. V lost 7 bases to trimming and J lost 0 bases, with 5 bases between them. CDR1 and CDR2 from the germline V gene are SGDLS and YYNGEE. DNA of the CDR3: TGTGCCAGCGGGCTCTCTGGAAACACCATATATTTT. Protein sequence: CASGLSGNTIYF.

The CDR3 DNA follows: TGTGCCAGTCACCGGGACGGAGGAGGGGAGCAGTTCTTC. Translating it yields CASHRDGGGEQFF. The V call is TRBV19, the J call TRBJ2-1; maybe TRBD2 (6 bases). The CDR3 has 13 residues. Germline CDR1 is LNHDA and CDR2 is SQIVND (reference sequence). Deletions cut 8 bases from V and 10 bases from J, with 18 bases between.

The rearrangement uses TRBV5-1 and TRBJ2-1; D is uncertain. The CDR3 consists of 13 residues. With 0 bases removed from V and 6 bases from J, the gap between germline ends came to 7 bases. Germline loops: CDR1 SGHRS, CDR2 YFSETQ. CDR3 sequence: CASSLDLSNEQFF. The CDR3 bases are TGCGCCAGCAGCTTGGACTTATCCAATGAGCAGTTCTTC.

In DNA, the CDR3 is TGTGCCAGCTCACTTTCCGGGTCCACCCGGGGGGGCAATCAGCCCCAGCATTTT. Translating gives CASSLSGSTRGGNQPQHF. The chain is built from TRBV18 and TRBJ1-5; D might be TRBD1 (5 bases). V was cut by 4 bases and J by 2 bases, with 21 bases left in between. Germline loops: CDR1 KGHSH, CDR2 LQKENI. The CDR3 length is 18 residues.

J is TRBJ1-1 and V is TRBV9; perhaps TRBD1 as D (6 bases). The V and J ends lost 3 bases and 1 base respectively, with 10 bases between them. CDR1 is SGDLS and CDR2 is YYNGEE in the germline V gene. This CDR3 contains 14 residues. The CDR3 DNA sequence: TGTGCCAGCAGCGCACAGGGCCAGAACACTGAAGCTTTCTTT. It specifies CASSAQGQNTEAFF.

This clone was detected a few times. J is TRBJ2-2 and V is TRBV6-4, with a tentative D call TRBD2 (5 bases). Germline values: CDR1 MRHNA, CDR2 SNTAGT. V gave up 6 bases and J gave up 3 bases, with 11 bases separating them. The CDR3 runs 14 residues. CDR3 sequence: CASRPLGDTGELFF. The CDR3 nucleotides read TGTGCCAGCAGACCACTCGGGGACACCGGGGAGCTGTTTTTT.

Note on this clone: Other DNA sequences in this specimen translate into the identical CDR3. In DNA form, the CDR3 reads TGCGCCAGCAGCCCCCGGGGGGGGACTGAAGCTTTCTTT. Protein product: CASSPRGGTEAFF. The genes are TRBV5-1 and TRBJ1-1; a weak D match, TRBD1 (5 bases). Trimming pared 4 bases from V and 5 bases from J, leaving 12 bases between. Germline V CDR1 and CDR2: SGHRS, YFSETQ. The CDR3 loop spans 13 amino acids.

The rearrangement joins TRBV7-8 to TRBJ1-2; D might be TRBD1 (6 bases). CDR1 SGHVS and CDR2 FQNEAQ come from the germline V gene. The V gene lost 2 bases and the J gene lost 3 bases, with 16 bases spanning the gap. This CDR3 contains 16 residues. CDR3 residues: CASSLRGGSSDYGYTF. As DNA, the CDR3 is TGTGCCAGCAGCTTACGTGGGGGCAGCAGCGACTATGGCTACACCTTC.

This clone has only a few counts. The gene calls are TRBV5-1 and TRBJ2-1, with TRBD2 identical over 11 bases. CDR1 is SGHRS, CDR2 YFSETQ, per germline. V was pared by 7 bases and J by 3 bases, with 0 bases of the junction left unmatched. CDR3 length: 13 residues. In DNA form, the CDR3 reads TGCGCCAGCGGGACTAGCGGCTACAATGAGCAGTTCTTC. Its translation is CASGTSGYNEQFF.

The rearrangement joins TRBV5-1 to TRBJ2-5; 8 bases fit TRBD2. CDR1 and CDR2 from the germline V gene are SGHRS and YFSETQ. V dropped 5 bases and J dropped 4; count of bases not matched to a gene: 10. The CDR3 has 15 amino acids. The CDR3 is CASSSAGVESETQYF. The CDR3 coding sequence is TGCGCCAGCAGTTCAGCGGGAGTGGAATCAGAGACCCAGTACTTC.

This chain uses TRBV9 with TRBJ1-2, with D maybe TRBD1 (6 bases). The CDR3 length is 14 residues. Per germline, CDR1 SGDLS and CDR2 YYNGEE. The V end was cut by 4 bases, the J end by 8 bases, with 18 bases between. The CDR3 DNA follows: TGTGCCAGCAGCAGAGGTGTCGCAGGGGAGGGCTACACCTTC. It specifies CASSRGVAGEGYTF.

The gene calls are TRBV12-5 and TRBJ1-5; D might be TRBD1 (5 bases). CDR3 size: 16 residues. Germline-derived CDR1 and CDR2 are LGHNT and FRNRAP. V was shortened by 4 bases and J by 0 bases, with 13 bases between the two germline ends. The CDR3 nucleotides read TGTGCTAGTGGTTCCGGGGGACCCCATAGCAATCAGCCCCAGCATTTT. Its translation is CASGSGGPHSNQPQHF.

CDR3 in amino acids: CASSQDLESGELFF. For the CDR3, the DNA is TGTGCCAGCAGTCAGGACTTAGAGTCCGGGGAGCTGTTTTTT. The chain links TRBV14 to TRBJ2-2, with D maybe TRBD2 (5 bases). Germline CDR1 is SGHDN and CDR2 is FVKESK. Trimming cost V 6 bases and J 6 bases, with 14 bases left between them. The CDR3 loop spans 14 amino acids.

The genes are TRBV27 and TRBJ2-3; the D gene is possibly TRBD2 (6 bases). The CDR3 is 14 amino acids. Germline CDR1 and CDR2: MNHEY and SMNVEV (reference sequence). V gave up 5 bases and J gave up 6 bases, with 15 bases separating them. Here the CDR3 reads CASSNFVGGDTQYF. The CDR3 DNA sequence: TGTGCCAGCAGTAACTTCGTTGGAGGGGATACGCAGTATTTT.

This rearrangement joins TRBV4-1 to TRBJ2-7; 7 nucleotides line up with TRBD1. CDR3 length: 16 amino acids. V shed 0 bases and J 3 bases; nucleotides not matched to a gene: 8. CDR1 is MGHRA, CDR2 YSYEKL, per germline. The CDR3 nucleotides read TGCGCCAGCAGCCAAGAGCGGCTACAGGGGTACTACGAGCAGTACTTC. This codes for CASSQERLQGYYEQYF.